Listed below are T cell receptor beta chains from one sample, sequenced in a study of early T cells in non-severe SARS-CoV-2 infection. MiXCR, run by TCRdb on the 5' RACE reads, gives a single entry per CDR3 protein. The sample has over 50,000 distinct CDR3 sequences, 8.5% to 9.5% seen once. Source material: whole blood. These receptors all stem from an adult who was a healthcare worker with PCR-confirmed SARS-CoV-2 infection or an uninfected control (not recorded which). CDR3s include the opening cysteine and the closing phenylalanine or tryptophan. A D gene is named only where the DNA matches it firmly. Clone size is shown for a subset of rows, as once, few, many or a class of expanded clone.

v_gene	j_gene	abundance	d_gene	CDR3aa	CDR3nt
TRBV11-2	TRBJ2-1	.	.	CASSLTSYNEQFF	TGTGCCAGCAGCTTAACATCTTACAATGAGCAGTTCTTC
TRBV7-9	TRBJ1-1	.	TRBD1	CASSSTLLTGVNTEAFF	TGTGCCAGCAGCTCCACCCTCCTCACAGGGGTGAACACTGAAGCTTTCTTT
TRBV10-3	TRBJ2-3	few	.	CAISESEDTQYF	TGTGCCATCAGTGAGTCTGAGGATACGCAGTATTTT
TRBV10-3	TRBJ2-2	.	.	CAIMPGANTGELFF	TGTGCCATCATGCCAGGCGCGAACACCGGGGAGCTGTTTTTT
TRBV3-1	TRBJ1-6	few	TRBD1	CASSQEGRGRNSPLHF	TGTGCCAGCAGCCAAGAGGGCAGGGGGCGTAATTCACCCCTCCACTTT
TRBV5-8	TRBJ2-3	few	.	CASSGGKLLSTDTQYF	TGTGCCAGCAGCGGCGGGAAACTTTTAAGCACAGATACGCAGTATTTT
TRBV24-1	TRBJ1-1	.	.	CATSDSRRGEAFF	TGTGCCACCAGTGATTCCAGGCGGGGGGAGGCTTTCTTT
TRBV7-9	TRBJ2-1	.	TRBD1	CASSPVGGQGGGSYNEQFF	TGTGCCAGCAGCCCCGTGGGGGGACAGGGTGGAGGCTCCTACAATGAGCAGTTCTTC
TRBV9	TRBJ1-6	few	.	CASSSGYRGGRNPNGSPLHF	TGTGCCAGCAGCTCAGGCTACCGTGGAGGGAGGAATCCCAACGGCTCACCCCTCCACTTT
TRBV5-5	TRBJ1-5	many	.	CASSLDPYSNQPQHF	TGTGCCAGCAGCTTGGACCCATATAGCAATCAGCCCCAGCATTTT
TRBV6-2/TRBV6-3	TRBJ2-2	few	.	CASTIRQEANTGELFF	TGTGCCAGCACTATCAGGCAAGAGGCGAACACCGGGGAGCTGTTTTTT
TRBV25-1	TRBJ1-5	many	.	CASRQGPNQPQHF	TGTGCCAGCAGACAGGGACCCAATCAGCCCCAGCATTTT
TRBV29-1	TRBJ2-6	many	.	CSVEVPTGANVLTF	TGCAGCGTTGAAGTTCCGACTGGGGCCAACGTCCTGACTTTC
TRBV7-6	TRBJ1-3	many	.	CASSLGSGNTIYF	TGTGCCAGCAGCTTAGGGTCTGGAAACACCATATATTTT
TRBV6-6	TRBJ1-5	many	TRBD1	CASSNQQGDQPQHF	TGTGCCAGCAGCAATCAACAGGGGGATCAGCCCCAGCATTTT
TRBV20-1	TRBJ2-3	few	.	CSAMGRDTQYF	TGCAGTGCTATGGGGAGAGATACGCAGTATTTT
TRBV4-2	TRBJ1-1	many	.	CASSQDVMGMTEAFF	TGTGCCAGCAGCCAAGATGTTATGGGGATGACTGAAGCTTTCTTT
TRBV20-1	TRBJ2-2	few	.	CSARMFGETGELFF	TGCAGTGCTAGGATGTTCGGGGAAACCGGGGAGCTGTTTTTT
TRBV2	TRBJ1-1	.	.	CASRQDRGTEAFF	TGTGCCAGCAGACAAGACCGGGGTACTGAAGCTTTCTTT
TRBV7-2	TRBJ2-1	many	.	CASSEDRIEQFF	TGTGCCAGCAGCGAAGATCGGATTGAGCAGTTCTTC
TRBV29-1	TRBJ2-4	.	.	CSVEYGAAKNIQYF	TGCAGCGTTGAATATGGGGCGGCCAAAAACATTCAGTACTTC
TRBV4-1	TRBJ2-1	.	.	CASSQGQGPGGNEQFF	TGCGCCAGCAGCCAAGGCCAAGGTCCAGGGGGGAATGAGCAGTTCTTC
TRBV5-8	TRBJ1-1	few	.	CASSFYPGAMNTEAFF	TGTGCCAGCAGCTTTTATCCAGGGGCGATGAACACTGAAGCTTTCTTT
TRBV20-1	TRBJ2-3	few	.	CSARWHTSTDTQYF	TGCAGTGCTCGTTGGCATACTAGCACAGATACGCAGTATTTT
TRBV9	TRBJ1-1	many	.	CASSVGSRNTEAFF	TGTGCCAGCAGCGTAGGTTCGAGGAACACTGAAGCTTTCTTT
TRBV29-1	TRBJ1-2	many	.	CSVVQDGYTF	TGCAGCGTTGTGCAGGATGGCTACACCTTC
TRBV6-6	TRBJ2-2	.	.	CASSWDPRTGELFF	TGTGCCAGCAGTTGGGACCCTAGGACCGGGGAGCTGTTTTTT
TRBV9	TRBJ2-3	few	TRBD2	CASSVKIGLAVPDTQYF	TGTGCCAGCAGCGTAAAAATCGGACTAGCGGTCCCAGATACGCAGTATTTT
TRBV10-2	TRBJ2-2	.	.	CASSASSLWELFF	TGCGCCAGCAGTGCGTCTAGCTTGTGGGAGCTGTTTTTT
TRBV11-1	TRBJ2-1	few	TRBD1	CASSSDRGSPYNEQFF	TGTGCCAGCAGCTCAGACAGGGGGAGTCCCTACAATGAGCAGTTCTTC
TRBV9	TRBJ1-3	many	.	CASSETTGTGNTIYF	TGTGCCAGCAGCGAGACCACAGGGACAGGAAACACCATATATTTT
TRBV20-1	TRBJ2-3	few	.	CSAIDGATDTQYF	TGCAGTGCTATAGATGGGGCCACAGATACGCAGTATTTT
TRBV21-1	TRBJ2-5	.	.	CASSKGVGDRYQETQYF	TGTGCCAGCAGCAAAGGCGTAGGAGACAGATACCAAGAGACCCAGTACTTC
TRBV18	TRBJ2-1	.	TRBD1	CASSPPTGTALQGEQFF	TGTGCCAGCTCACCACCGACCGGGACAGCTTTACAGGGTGAGCAGTTCTTC
TRBV28	TRBJ1-6	few	.	CASRLGGSYNSPLHF	TGTGCCAGCAGGCTTGGGGGCTCCTATAATTCACCCCTCCACTTT
TRBV6-4	TRBJ1-5	many	.	CASSDSGNQPQHF	TGTGCCAGCAGTGACTCCGGCAATCAGCCCCAGCATTTT
TRBV11-2	TRBJ1-4	many	.	CASSLGASATNEKLFF	TGTGCCAGCAGCTTAGGGGCAAGTGCAACTAATGAAAAACTGTTTTTT
TRBV9	TRBJ1-2	many	TRBD1	CASSDADRANYGYTF	TGTGCCAGCAGCGATGCCGACAGGGCTAACTATGGCTACACCTTC
TRBV7-8	TRBJ1-1	.	.	CASSFGQLNTEAFF	TGTGCCAGCAGCTTTGGACAGCTGAACACTGAAGCTTTCTTT
TRBV7-2	TRBJ2-5	few	TRBD2	CASSLVSGSGGAQETQYF	TGTGCCAGCAGCTTAGTTAGCGGTAGCGGGGGGGCCCAAGAGACCCAGTACTTC
TRBV28	TRBJ1-5	.	.	CASRDGTGYQPQHF	TGTGCCAGCAGGGATGGGACGGGATATCAGCCCCAGCATTTT
TRBV6-1	TRBJ1-1	few	.	CASSVLTGNTEAFF	TGTGCCAGCAGTGTGCTGACAGGGAACACTGAAGCTTTCTTT
TRBV29-1	TRBJ1-1	few	TRBD1	CSIRTGGTEAFF	TGCAGCATCCGGACAGGGGGCACTGAAGCTTTCTTT
TRBV7-6	TRBJ1-5	few	.	CASSSRGNQPQHF	TGTGCCAGCAGCTCAAGGGGAAATCAGCCCCAGCATTTT
TRBV15	TRBJ2-5	many	.	CATSRADGEPAQYF	TGTGCCACCAGCAGAGCTGACGGCGAGCCCGCCCAGTACTTC
TRBV5-1	TRBJ1-2	few	.	CASSFSRENYGYTF	TGCGCCAGCAGCTTTAGCCGGGAAAACTATGGCTACACCTTC
TRBV6-5	TRBJ2-5	few	TRBD2	CASSYSSGLAGNQETQYF	TGTGCCAGCAGTTACTCTTCGGGACTAGCGGGAAACCAAGAGACCCAGTACTTC
TRBV9	TRBJ2-1	.	.	CASSSRNNEQFF	TGTGCCAGCAGCTCCCGAAACAATGAGCAGTTCTTC
TRBV7-2	TRBJ1-5	.	.	CASSSRDQPQHF	TGTGCCAGCAGCTCCAGGGATCAGCCCCAGCATTTT
TRBV7-7	TRBJ2-3	.	.	CASSQAPRGTQYF	TGTGCCAGCAGCCAGGCCCCCAGGGGTACGCAGTATTTT
TRBV2	TRBJ1-6	many	TRBD1	CASSGAPGQGASPLHF	TGTGCCAGCAGTGGAGCACCGGGACAGGGGGCATCACCCCTCCACTTT
TRBV6-6	TRBJ2-2	many	TRBD1	CATPGQGAINGELFF	TGTGCCACCCCGGGACAGGGGGCGATCAACGGGGAGCTGTTTTTT
TRBV5-1	TRBJ2-3	.	.	CASSLDSGSTDTQYF	TGCGCCAGCAGCTTGGATTCAGGAAGCACAGATACGCAGTATTTT
TRBV4-1	TRBJ2-3	.	TRBD2	CASSHPRVAGLTDTQYF	TGCGCCAGCAGCCATCCGAGGGTAGCGGGGTTAACAGATACGCAGTATTTT
TRBV5-1	TRBJ2-5	.	.	CVSSLGGGPSETQYF	TGCGTCAGCAGCTTGGGCGGGGGCCCCTCGGAGACCCAGTACTTC
TRBV19	TRBJ2-1	few	TRBD1	CASSTNDRAGNEQFF	TGTGCCAGTAGTACCAACGACAGGGCGGGCAATGAGCAGTTCTTC